Included here is one TCR beta chain sequence, with context. With 60 Vbeta and 13 Jbeta primers, the PCR was carried out. Generated by immunoSEQ multiplex PCR, the TCRdb table keeps only in-frame clones and is missing some. The repertoire holds over 75,000 clones, with around three quarters as singletons. From germline, CDR1 is SGHTA and CDR2 FQGNSA. This CDR3 comprises 16 residues. The V gene lost 5 bases and the J gene lost 0 bases, with 17 bases spanning the gap. The sample is drawn from a study of cytomegalovirus exposure and HLA in healthy donors. Study-wide context: Among over 300 genotyped donors, about 80% fell in the Caucasian-associated ancestry cluster.

The rearrangement uses TRBV7-2 and TRBJ2-7; D unclear. Sequencing input: PBMCs. This TCR was recovered from a man between 60 and 75 years old in good health and CMV-seropositive. The CDR3 DNA reads TGTGCCAGCAGCCTATCGCGACAAACTCCCTCCTACGAGCAGTACTTC. The encoded protein is CASSLSRQTPSYEQYF.